This T cell receptor (beta chain) was recorded in a study of blood T cell repertoires in COVID-19. Whole-study context: The United States, Italy and Spain were the sources of the acute and convalescent COVID-19 samples.

V was cut by 5 bases and J by 3 bases, with 9 bases left in between. The CDR3 consists of 13 residues. Germline-derived CDR1 and CDR2 are SGHKS and YYEKEE (reference sequence). Under the authors' procedure: Amplifying reference gene primers gave estimates of nucleated cell counts. Measured with immunoSEQ multiplex PCR; TCRdb has only the in-frame clones, and not every one. Clone size and V and J calls were adopted from that table, with D and trimming inferred from the DNA. Of around 120,000 clones in the sample, about 85% were seen once. The sequence came from a man in his 70s with acute or convalescent COVID-19. The chain uses TRBV5-5 and TRBJ1-5, with no clear D. Source material: peripheral blood. The CDR3 nucleotides read TGTGCCAGCAGTGGAGGAACCAATCAGCCCCAGCATTTT. This gives the protein CASSGGTNQPQHF.